These 17 T cell receptor beta chains originate from one sample sequenced in a study of beta chain features in type 1 diabetes. What was sequenced were expressed TCRB transcripts, since all of the isolated RNA had been reverse transcribed. The assay was immunoSEQ multiplex PCR, and TCRdb's table has in-frame clones only and misses some. Among 150,000 to 190,000 clones listed, about 9.3% were seen once. Their specific antigens are unknown. Regarding the study as a whole: Type 1 diabetes patients showed a moderate but significant shortening of TCRB CDR3s in all four CD4+ subsets.

Sequencing was done on a sample of central memory CD4+ T cells from blood. The receptors come from a young man with type 1 diabetes.

The chain recombines TRBV6-1 with TRBJ2-3; perhaps TRBD2 as D (5 bases). The CDR3 loop spans 12 amino acids. Germline V gives CDR1 MNHNS, CDR2 SASEGT. Deletions cut 5 bases from V and 7 bases from J, with 10 bases between. CDR3 sequence: CASSPDFYTQYF. The CDR3 region has the DNA TGTGCCAGCAGTCCGGACTTCTATACGCAGTATTTT.

The chain uses TRBV5-1 and TRBJ2-1; TRBD2 agrees at 8 bases. This CDR3 region has 14 residues. V lost 5 bases, J lost 5 bases, and 6 bases stayed unmatched. Germline CDR1 is SGHRS and CDR2 is YFSETQ. CDR3 bases: TGCGCCAGCAGTTTAGCGGGAAGGAACAATGAGCAGTTCTTC. Translating it yields CASSLAGRNNEQFF.

This clone came up a few times. The chain links TRBV21-1 to TRBJ2-4; the table's D gene call, TRBD2, was not cross checked with the DNA. TRBV21-1 is designated a pseudogene. This CDR3 comprises 15 residues. DNA for the CDR3: TGTGCCAGCAATTCGAGGGGGGGCCGCAAAAACATTCAGTACTTC. Its protein product is CASNSRGGRKNIQYF.

This clone was seen a handful of times. The chain links TRBV15 to TRBJ2-6; TRBD2 might be the D (5 bases). The V gene lost 4 bases and the J gene lost 1 base, with 8 bases spanning the gap. CDR3 size: 15 residues. In germline, CDR1 is LNHNV, CDR2 YYDKDF (reference sequence). In nucleotides, the CDR3 is TGTGCCACCAGCACCCGGGGTTCTGGGGCCAACGTCCTGACTTTC. This codes for CATSTRGSGANVLTF.

This clone was recorded a few times. The chain uses TRBV11-2 and TRBJ1-2; 7 bases fit TRBD1. Germline CDR1 and CDR2: SGHAT and FQNNGV. V lost 3 bases to trimming and J lost 7 bases; unmatched junction nucleotides: 2. The CDR3 is 12 amino acids. This chain's CDR3 is CASSFGTVGYTF. The DNA for the CDR3 is TGTGCCAGCAGCTTCGGGACAGTTGGCTACACCTTC.

This clone was seen a handful of times. The rearrangement uses TRBV7-2 and TRBJ1-5; 7 nucleotides match TRBD1. This CDR3 is built from 16 residues. J lost 5 bases, V lost 2 bases, and 9 bases had no gene match. Germline V CDR1 and CDR2: SGHTA, FQGNSA. CDR3 DNA: TGTGCCAGCAGCTTAACATCAGGGGGAAGGGATCAGCCCCAGCATTTT. Translated: CASSLTSGGRDQPQHF. Complete variable domain (other parts from reference TRBV7-2 and TRBJ1-5): GAGVSQSPSNKVTEKGKDVELRCDPISGHTALYWYRQSLGQGLEFLIYFQGNSAPDKSGLPSDRFSAERTGGSVSTLTIQRTQQEDSAVYLCASSLTSGGRDQPQHFGDGTRLSIL.

The V call is TRBV11-1, the J call TRBJ1-2, with TRBD1 matching 11 bases. Trimming cost V 4 bases and J 7 bases; bases outside gene matches: 8. The germline V gene has CDR1 SGHAT and CDR2 FQDESV (reference sequence). CDR3 size: 15 residues. Written as DNA, the CDR3 is TGTGCCAGCAGCTCCTCCGGGGACAGGGGGTTTGGCTACACCTTC. Translating it yields CASSSSGDRGFGYTF.

The chain has TRBV10-3 and TRBJ2-7, with D maybe TRBD2 (5 bases). Germline-derived CDR1 and CDR2 are ENHRY and SYGVKD. The CDR3 runs to 16 residues. The V end was cut by 0 bases, the J end by 6 bases, with 18 bases between. CDR3 loop: CAISESLMRAYVEQYF. The CDR3 nucleotides are TGTGCCATCAGTGAGTCGTTAATGCGGGCATACGTCGAGCAGTACTTC.

The table lists this clone with a few counts. J is TRBJ1-1 and V is TRBV6-1; unclear D gene. Looked up from germline, CDR1 is MNHNS and CDR2 is SASEGT. The CDR3 is made up of 16 amino acids. V lost 2 bases and J lost 1, with 14 bases in between. The CDR3 bases are TGTGCCAGCAGTGAATTAACGTATCGGGAGAACACTGAAGCTTTCTTT. Its protein is CASSELTYRENTEAFF.

The table lists this clone with a few counts. The chain carries TRBV5-6 and TRBJ1-2, with 7 bases matching TRBD1. V lost 5 bases, J lost 3 bases, and 13 bases stayed unmatched. CDR3 length: 16 residues. Germline V gives CDR1 SGHDT, CDR2 YYEEEE. The CDR3 DNA reads TGTGCCAGCAGTAAAGACAACAGGGGATGGTACTATGGCTACACCTTC. Encoded protein: CASSKDNRGWYYGYTF.

A few counts support this clone. This rearrangement joins TRBV19 to TRBJ2-5, with TRBD2 matching 15 bases. J was trimmed by 5 bases and V by 5 bases; bases with no gene match: 12. The CDR3 has 18 amino acids. Germline V lookup: CDR1 LNHDA, CDR2 SQIVND (reference sequence). The CDR3 DNA reads TGTGCCAGTAGTCTGAAGGGACTAGCGGGAGGAATTCGGGAGACCCAGTACTTC. Encoded protein: CASSLKGLAGGIRETQYF.

This clone has just a few counts. This chain joins TRBV7-2 and TRBJ2-3, with TRBD2 matching over 8 bases. This CDR3 is built from 14 residues. The V segment lost 1 base and the J segment 7 bases; nucleotides outside the gene matches: 4. Germline loops: CDR1 SGHTA, CDR2 FQGNSA. The CDR3 region has the DNA TGTGCCAGCAGCTTAGGCGGGAGGTTAAATACGCAGTATTTT. Residues: CASSLGGRLNTQYF. Full variable domain (remainder filled in from reference TRBV7-2 and TRBJ2-3): GAGVSQSPSNKVTEKGKDVELRCDPISGHTALYWYRQSLGQGLEFLIYFQGNSAPDKSGLPSDRFSAERTGGSVSTLTIQRTQQEDSAVYLCASSLGGRLNTQYFGPGTRLTVL.

This rearrangement joins TRBV28 to TRBJ2-7; D is possibly TRBD1 (5 bases). Germline-derived CDR1 and CDR2 are MDHEN and SYDVKM. V lost 3 bases and J 1 base, leaving 22 bases between the germline ends. The CDR3 loop spans 18 amino acids. For the CDR3, the DNA is TGTGCCAGCAGTTTGTTCTCGCTTGGGGCAGGCGAGTCCTACGAGCAGTACTTC. Protein sequence: CASSLFSLGAGESYEQYF.

This chain links TRBV7-2 with TRBJ2-1; D may be TRBD2 (6 bases). Trimming took 4 bases from V and 9 from J, leaving 16 bases between them. Germline V gives CDR1 SGHTA, CDR2 FQGNSA. CDR3 length equals 14 residues. The CDR3 DNA sequence: TGTGCCAGCAGCTCCCGTCTAGCGTCGGGTGAGCAGTTCTTC. Amino acids: CASSSRLASGEQFF.

This rearrangement joins TRBV5-1 to TRBJ2-5, with 7 bases matching TRBD1. The germline gives CDR1 SGHRS, CDR2 YFSETQ. The CDR3 runs to 13 residues. The trim removed 4 bases at V and 3 bases at J, leaving 3 bases unmatched. CDR3 in DNA: TGCGCCAGCAGCACGGGGACAGAAGAGACCCAGTACTTC. Translated: CASSTGTEETQYF.

This clone was picked up a small number of times. The rearrangement links TRBV20-1 to TRBJ1-1; D is uncertain. CDR1 DFQATT and CDR2 SNEGSKA come from the germline V gene (reference sequence). The CDR3 has 11 residues. V was cut by 6 bases and J by 5 bases, with 10 bases left in between. CDR3 residues: CSAPSLTEAFF. CDR3 nucleotides: TGCAGTGCCCCTAGCCTGACTGAAGCTTTCTTT.

This clone was recorded a few times. The V gene is TRBV9, the J gene TRBJ2-2; 7 bases are a match to TRBD1. CDR3 length: 13 amino acids. Germline values: CDR1 SGDLS, CDR2 YYNGEE. With V trimmed by 3 bases and J by 5 bases, 1 base remained unmatched. CDR3 loop: CASSATGTGELFF. The CDR3 bases are TGTGCCAGCAGCGCGACAGGGACCGGGGAGCTGTTTTTT.